Listed below are T cell receptor beta chains from one sample, sequenced in a study of T-cell reconstitution after alpha-beta-depleted transplantation in children. TCRdb independently ran MiXCR on the PCR reads; one entry per CDR3 protein. The profile shows about 110,000 distinct CDR3 sequences, about 6% of them singletons. Source: PBMCs, mostly from graft donor cells, taken 360 days after TCRalphabeta/CD19-depleted stem cell transplant. These receptors all come from a male patient between 2 and 10 years old who had a stem cell transplant for acute lymphoblastic leukemia, so the T cells may come from the graft donor. Each CDR3 is given with its conserved first and last residue. D genes are given only for firm matches. The size field is filled for only some rows; it gives once, few, many or a size class.

CDR3	DNA	J	length	size	V	D
CASSSPYTEAFF	TGTGCCAGCAGCTCCCCCTACACTGAAGCTTTCTTT	TRBJ1-1	12	many	TRBV7-9	.
CASSSGRPYEQYF	TGTGCCAGCAGTTCTGGCAGGCCCTACGAGCAGTACTTC	TRBJ2-7	13	few	TRBV12-3/TRBV12-4	.
CSAGDLLAGAIDTQYF	TGCAGTGCAGGAGATCTACTTGCGGGGGCAATAGATACGCAGTATTTT	TRBJ2-3	16	.	TRBV20-1	.
CSARVRDRGFTDTQYF	TGCAGTGCTAGAGTCCGGGACAGGGGGTTCACAGATACGCAGTATTTT	TRBJ2-3	16	many	TRBV20-1	TRBD1
CASSRAGGAQYEQYF	TGCGCCAGCAGCCGAGCGGGGGGGGCCCAATACGAGCAGTACTTC	TRBJ2-7	15	.	TRBV4-3	TRBD2
CSVPNRGPKAFF	TGCAGCGTTCCGAACAGGGGGCCGAAAGCTTTCTTT	TRBJ1-1	12	.	TRBV29-1	TRBD1
CASSLARTQYF	TGTGCCAGCAGCTTAGCCCGGACCCAGTACTTC	TRBJ2-5	11	many	TRBV7-2	.
CASSLAGMGENGELFF	TGTGCCAGCAGCTTAGCCGGCATGGGGGAAAACGGGGAGCTGTTTTTT	TRBJ2-2	16	many	TRBV11-2	.
CASSASGTVRWETQYF	TGTGCCAGCAGTGCGTCAGGGACCGTGAGGTGGGAGACCCAGTACTTC	TRBJ2-5	16	.	TRBV6-1	.
CASNRRFNTEAFF	TGTGCCAGCAACAGACGGTTCAACACTGAAGCTTTCTTT	TRBJ1-1	13	many	TRBV6-5	.
CSVEGDRVFSGGYTF	TGCAGCGTTGAGGGTGACAGGGTGTTTTCCGGGGGCTACACCTTC	TRBJ1-2	15	many	TRBV29-1	TRBD1
CASSSDWGPSYEQYF	TGTGCCAGCTCATCGGACTGGGGCCCATCCTACGAGCAGTACTTC	TRBJ2-7	15	.	TRBV18	.
CATSEYGLAGGPYTQYF	TGTGCCACCAGTGAATACGGTCTAGCGGGAGGGCCTTATACGCAGTATTTT	TRBJ2-3	17	few	TRBV24-1	TRBD2
CASSQGRPSYEQYF	TGCGCCAGCAGCCAAGGCCGCCCCTCCTACGAGCAGTACTTC	TRBJ2-7	14	few	TRBV4-3	.
CASSFASGYEQYF	TGTGCCAGCAGTTTTGCTAGCGGCTACGAGCAGTACTTC	TRBJ2-7	13	many	TRBV27	TRBD2
CASSYFPASGSIGDTQYF	TGTGCCAGCAGTTACTTCCCGGCTAGCGGGAGTATAGGCGATACGCAGTATTTT	TRBJ2-3	18	many	TRBV6-5	TRBD2